The 26 T cell receptor beta chains in this list originate from one sample, sequenced in a study of vaccination and CD4 T cells after COVID-19 (dated by TCRdb to between 2021 and 2022). Their recognized antigens are unknown. Taken with the paper, the label for treatment or condition translates to: approximately 10-day PBMC culture with coronavirus spike peptide pools or control peptides (ViraFEST assay). Library method: PCR. Sequencing was performed on an Illumina iSeq 100. At the Johns Hopkins FTIC core, DNA from the cultured CD4+ T cells underwent TCR sequencing with the Oncomine TCR Beta short-read assay. TCRdb trimmed public reads at Q25 via fastp, called clones via MiXCR and kept in-frame beta chains. Entries that share a CDR3 protein sequence are merged under the most common genes and DNA. The sample table shows under 20,000 distinct CDR3 sequences, and around 52% are seen once. The top ten hold about 7.5% of the sample.

Sequenced: CD4+ T cells from blood, cultured in vitro. These receptors all stem from a human donor who had recovered from COVID-19.

The chain couples TRBV20-1 to TRBJ1-5; 8 bases match TRBD1. The CDR3 sequence is 15 residues long. CDR1 is DFQATT, CDR2 SNEGSKA, per germline (reference sequence). V lost 3 bases, J lost 3 bases, and 7 bases stayed unmatched. The CDR3 is CSASKQGVPNQPQHF. Written as DNA, the CDR3 is TGCAGTGCTAGTAAACAGGGGGTTCCCAATCAGCCCCAGCATTTT.

The chain has TRBV19 and TRBJ2-7; tentatively, D is TRBD1 (5 bases). V lost 6 bases and J lost 0, with 12 bases in between. Germline CDR1 is LNHDA and CDR2 is SQIVND (reference sequence). This CDR3 has 14 residues. For the CDR3, the DNA is TGTGCCAGTAGGGACGACAGTGCCTCCTACGAGCAGTACTTC. Its translation is CASRDDSASYEQYF.

The chain uses TRBV6-2 or TRBV6-3 and TRBJ1-5; maybe TRBD1 (6 bases). Trimming removed 6 bases from V and 2 bases from J, with 11 bases in between. This CDR3 comprises 14 residues. Germline V gene sequence: CDR1 MNHEY, CDR2 SVGEGT. CDR3 bases: TGTGCCAGCAGCCCTAACAGGGGCAATCAGCCCCAGCATTTT. Its protein product is CASSPNRGNQPQHF.

The chain recombines TRBV7-9 with TRBJ2-3; 13 positions agree with TRBD2. The V gene's germline CDR1 is SEHNR and CDR2 FQNEAQ (reference sequence). This CDR3 spans 16 amino acids. V lost 1 base to trimming and J lost 6 bases; unmatched junction nucleotides: 4. CDR3 amino acids: CASSLVLAGGSDTQYF. DNA for the CDR3: TGTGCCAGCAGCTTAGTACTAGCGGGAGGGTCGGATACGCAGTATTTT.

The chain uses TRBV2 and TRBJ2-3; a possible D gene is TRBD2 (5 bases). Germline V lookup: CDR1 SNHLY, CDR2 FYNNEI. This CDR3 region has 14 residues. V lost 4 bases and J 6 bases, leaving 14 bases between the germline ends. CDR3 DNA sequence: TGTGCCAGCAGTGCCAGGAGGACGACCGATACGCAGTATTTT. The encoded protein is CASSARRTTDTQYF.

This chain's CDR3 is CASSRQVTYNEQFF. CDR3 nucleotide sequence: TGTGCCAGTAGTAGGCAGGTTACCTACAATGAGCAGTTCTTC. The genes are TRBV19 and TRBJ2-1, with D unresolved. This CDR3 region has 14 residues. V lost 4 bases, J lost 2 bases, and 9 bases lay in between. In germline, CDR1 is LNHDA, CDR2 SQIVND (reference sequence).

This clonotype was recorded a few times. The chain links TRBV7-2 to TRBJ2-5; D perhaps matches TRBD1 (5 bases). CDR1 SGHTA and CDR2 FQGNSA come from the germline V gene. CDR3 size: 14 residues. V lost 2 bases, J lost 6 bases, and 13 bases lay in between. The DNA for the CDR3 is TGTGCCAGCAGCTTATATTGGCAGGGAAAGACCCAGTACTTC. Amino acids: CASSLYWQGKTQYF.

This clonotype was seen just once. This chain links TRBV5-5 with TRBJ2-5, with D possibly being TRBD2 (5 bases). CDR1 and CDR2 (germline): SGHKS, YYEKEE (reference sequence). V lost 4 bases, J lost 5 bases, and 15 bases lay in between. The CDR3 length is 14 residues. The CDR3 region is CASSRGPWEETQYF. CDR3 sequence (DNA): TGTGCCAGCAGCCGTGGGCCATGGGAGGAGACCCAGTACTTC.

Only a few counts were recorded for this clonotype. This sequence joins TRBV27 and TRBJ2-3; 10 bases match TRBD1. The CDR3 runs to 16 residues. Germline CDR1 and CDR2: MNHEY and SMNVEV (reference sequence). V was clipped by 7 bases and J by 5 bases; unmatched bases: 12. The CDR3 DNA reads TGTGCCAGCACTTTGTTCGGGACAGGGGTAGGAGATACGCAGTATTTT. Its translation is CASTLFGTGVGDTQYF.

The chain has TRBV7-2 and TRBJ1-2; no firm D call. Germline loops: CDR1 SGHTA, CDR2 FQGNSA. V dropped 5 bases and J dropped 3 bases, with 7 bases sitting between them. CDR3 length: 12 residues. CDR3 nucleotide sequence: TGTGCCAGCAGCGTCGCAGACTATGGCTACACCTTC. The encoded protein is CASSVADYGYTF.

The DNA for the CDR3 is TGTGCCACCAGTGATGGAAGCGGGAGGGGGAACAATGAGCAGTTCTTC. Translated: CATSDGSGRGNNEQFF. The chain links TRBV24-1 to TRBJ2-1, with 10 nucleotides matching TRBD2. Germline CDR1 reads KGHDR; CDR2 reads SFDVKD. Unmatched junction bases numbered 6, after V lost 3 bases and J lost 5 bases. This CDR3 contains 16 residues.

The chain carries TRBV27 and TRBJ2-3; 10 nucleotides agree with TRBD1. The J segment lost 5 bases and the V segment lost 3 bases, leaving 5 bases of the junction unmatched. The CDR3 has 15 residues. CDR1 and CDR2 from the germline V gene are MNHEY and SMNVEV (reference sequence). DNA of the CDR3: TGTGCCAGCAGTTTTGGACAGGGGGTTTTAGATACGCAGTATTTT. Amino acids: CASSFGQGVLDTQYF.

This clonotype was counted a single time. The V call is TRBV5-1, the J call TRBJ2-5; 9 positions agree with TRBD1. Germline V gene lookup returns CDR1 SGHRS and CDR2 YFSETQ. CDR3 length: 16 residues. Trimming took 0 bases from V and 6 from J; bases not matched to a gene: 9. CDR3 nucleotides: TGCGCCAGCAGCTTGGGGGGGACAGGGAGTTCGAAGACCCAGTACTTC. Its translation: CASSLGGTGSSKTQYF.

The chain recombines TRBV20-1 with TRBJ2-5; TRBD2 aligns across 12 bases. Germline CDR1 DFQATT, CDR2 SNEGSKA (reference sequence). The trim removed 3 bases at V and 5 bases at J, leaving 7 bases unmatched. The CDR3 is made up of 15 amino acids. The CDR3 sequence is CSARQTSGGGETQYF. The CDR3 region has the DNA TGCAGTGCTAGGCAGACTAGCGGGGGTGGGGAGACCCAGTACTTC.

The rearrangement joins TRBV25-1 to TRBJ1-1; a possible D gene is TRBD1 (5 bases). CDR3 length: 19 amino acids. The germline V gene has CDR1 MGHDK and CDR2 SYGVNS. Trimming took off 7 bases at V and 2 bases at J, with 29 bases between the two ends. CDR3 bases: TGTGCCAGCACCCTCCCTTCCCCAAGGGGCCGTTTCCTAAACACTGAAGCTTTCTTT. Residues: CASTLPSPRGRFLNTEAFF.

This clonotype was detected a few times. The V call is TRBV27, the J call TRBJ2-5, with D perhaps TRBD1 or TRBD2 (5 bases each). CDR1 and CDR2 (germline): MNHEY, SMNVEV (reference sequence). The CDR3 is 14 residues long. V lost 2 bases to trimming and J lost 4 bases, with 11 bases between them. The CDR3 DNA is TGTGCCAGCAGTTTACAGAGTGGGGGAGAGACCCAGTACTTC. This gives the protein CASSLQSGGETQYF.

This chain connects TRBV3-1 to TRBJ1-5; no reliable D call. The CDR3 extends over 13 amino acids. Germline-derived CDR1 and CDR2 are LGHDT and YNNKEL (reference sequence). V was shortened by 2 bases and J by 4 bases, with 6 bases between the two germline ends. CDR3 protein: CASSQSLNQPQHF. In DNA form, the CDR3 reads TGTGCCAGCAGCCAATCGCTAAATCAGCCCCAGCATTTT.

This clonotype showed up just a few times. The chain recombines TRBV18 with TRBJ1-3; 8 positions agree with TRBD1. Looked up from germline, CDR1 is KGHSH and CDR2 is LQKENI. The length of the CDR3 is 13 residues. V dropped 6 bases and J dropped 8; count of bases not matched to a gene: 6. CDR3: CASSLGQVDTIYF. The CDR3, as DNA: TGTGCCAGCTCGCTGGGACAGGTAGACACCATATATTTT.

This clonotype occurred once. The V and J genes are TRBV5-1 and TRBJ1-5; D may be TRBD1 (5 bases). Between the trimmed V and J ends, which lost 0 bases and 9 bases, there was a span of 16 bases. The germline V gene encodes CDR1 SGHRS and CDR2 YFSETQ. This CDR3 contains 15 residues. The CDR3 DNA follows: TGCGCCAGCAGCTTGGACGGCAGGGACCCTCGGCCCCAGCATTTT. Translated, it gives CASSLDGRDPRPQHF.

The chain joins TRBV2 to TRBJ1-2; D is unresolved. The CDR3 extends over 10 amino acids. The germline V gene encodes CDR1 SNHLY and CDR2 FYNNEI. V was clipped by 3 bases and J by 5 bases, with 1 base between them. The CDR3 here is CASSDYGYTF. The CDR3 DNA reads TGTGCCAGCAGTGATTATGGCTACACCTTC.

The chain links TRBV7-9 to TRBJ2-2; 11 nucleotides align to TRBD2. The V gene end was trimmed by 2 bases and the J gene end by 4 bases; junction bases not matched to a gene: 6. The germline CDR1 and CDR2 sequences are SEHNR and FQNEAQ (reference sequence). This CDR3 is 17 amino acids long. CDR3 DNA: TGTGCCAGCAGCTTACTGCTAGCGGGAGGATTCACCGGGGAGCTGTTTTTT. Amino acid sequence: CASSLLLAGGFTGELFF.

The chain employs TRBV2 and TRBJ2-2; perhaps TRBD2 as D (5 bases). This CDR3 is 13 amino acids long. Germline V gene lookup returns CDR1 SNHLY and CDR2 FYNNEI. Trimming pared 8 bases from V and 6 bases from J, leaving 13 bases between. The DNA of the CDR3 is TGTGCCAGCTCATGGGAGCATCCCGGGGAGCTGTTTTTT. It encodes CASSWEHPGELFF. Full variable domain (outside the CDR3, taken from reference TRBV2 and TRBJ2-2): EPEVTQTPSHQVTQMGQEVILRCVPISNHLYFYWYRQILGQKVEFLVSFYNNEISEKSEIFDDQFSVERPDGSNFTLKIRSTKLEDSAMYFCASSWEHPGELFFGEGSRLTVL.

The chain uses TRBV20-1 and TRBJ1-2; D call uncertain. V was shortened by 0 bases and J by 4 bases, with 12 bases between the two germline ends. The CDR3 covers 14 residues. The germline gives CDR1 DFQATT, CDR2 SNEGSKA (reference sequence). In DNA, the CDR3 is TGCAGTGCTAGAGATCTCAGACCGAGCTATGGCTACACCTTC. Residues: CSARDLRPSYGYTF.

V is TRBV19 and J is TRBJ2-5; 7 nucleotides align to TRBD1. With V trimmed by 6 bases and J by 3 bases, 10 bases remained unmatched. This CDR3 comprises 15 residues. Germline V gene lookup returns CDR1 LNHDA and CDR2 SQIVND (reference sequence). The CDR3 spells CASSWTGSRKETQYF. The DNA for the CDR3 is TGTGCCAGTAGCTGGACAGGATCGAGGAAAGAGACCCAGTACTTC.

V usage is TRBV12-5 and J usage is TRBJ1-5; 7 bases match TRBD1. The CDR3 consists of 13 residues. Germline CDR1 LGHNT, CDR2 FRNRAP. Trimming cost V 6 bases and J 6 bases; bases outside gene matches: 5. The CDR3 region has the DNA TGTGCTAGTGGATACGACAGGGCTCAGCCCCAGCATTTT. The encoded protein is CASGYDRAQPQHF. Full variable domain (rest looked up from reference TRBV12-5 and TRBJ1-5): DARVTQTPRHKVTEMGQEVTMRCQPILGHNTVFWYRQTMMQGLELLAYFRNRAPLDDSGMPKDRFSAEMPDATLATLKIQPSEPRDSAVYFCASGYDRAQPQHFGDGTRLSIL.

This clonotype was picked up a small number of times. This rearrangement joins TRBV2 to TRBJ2-5, with 15 bases that match TRBD2. CDR1 SNHLY and CDR2 FYNNEI come from the germline V gene. The J segment lost 2 bases and the V segment lost 5 bases, leaving 9 bases of the junction unmatched. The CDR3 covers 18 residues. The DNA of the CDR3 is TGTGCCAGCAGTTTCCCGGGACTAGCGGGAGGTTTACAAGAGACCCAGTACTTC. Protein: CASSFPGLAGGLQETQYF.